These 3 T cell receptor beta chains came from one sample sequenced in a study of graft-versus-host responses after intestinal transplantation. These receptors' antigens are unknown. The assay was immunoSEQ multiplex PCR, and TCRdb's table has in-frame clones only and misses some. The top ten clones hold 0.18% of a sample with about 120,000 clones, around nine tenths of them seen once. Sample: unstimulated CD4+ T cells sorted from spleen or lymph node cells, taken before intestinal transplant. Source of these receptors: a human donor who received an intestinal transplant.

This clone was observed a handful of times. This chain joins TRBV4-3 and TRBJ2-1, with D possibly being TRBD2 (5 bases). V lost 4 bases to trimming and J lost 11 bases, with 15 bases between them. CDR1 LGHNA and CDR2 YSLEER come from the germline V gene. The CDR3 is made up of 13 amino acids. CDR3 bases: TGCGCCAGCAGCCCGGCGTGGCTAGCACAGCAGTTCTTC. Amino acid sequence: CASSPAWLAQQFF.

J is TRBJ1-2 and V is TRBV11-2, with a weak D call TRBD1 (5 bases). The CDR3 contains 13 residues. Between the trimmed V and J ends, which lost 4 bases and 5 bases, there was a span of 11 bases. Germline V lookup: CDR1 SGHAT, CDR2 FQNNGV. The CDR3 spells CASSSTGAYGYTF. The CDR3 nucleotides are TGTGCCAGCAGCTCAACAGGTGCATATGGCTACACCTTC.

V usage is TRBV5-6 and J usage is TRBJ1-5, with a tentative D call TRBD1 (5 bases). The CDR3 runs 13 residues. CDR1 is SGHDT and CDR2 is YYEEEE in the germline V gene. Trimming removed 6 bases from V and 6 bases from J, with 13 bases in between. CDR3 sequence: CASTSRGVQPQHF. As DNA, the CDR3 is TGTGCCAGCACCTCTCGGGGGGTTCAGCCCCAGCATTTT.